This is a list of T cell receptor beta chains from one sample in a study of blood T cell repertoires in COVID-19. Method: immunoSEQ multiplex PCR; TCRdb's copy keeps in-frame clones and lacks some. The sample shows about 80,000 clones, approximately 79% of them seen only once. The material sequenced was peripheral blood. All receptors come from an older man with active or convalescent COVID-19. The CDR3 runs from the conserved cysteine through the conserved F or W. D genes are given only for firm matches. Not all rows give a size; the values are once, few, many and, for expanded clones, a class.

DNA: TGTGCCAGCAGCTTAGTTTCTGGGGCACACGAGCAGTACTTC; CDR3: CASSLVSGAHEQYF; V: TRBV7-3; size: .; J: TRBJ2-7; D: .
DNA: TGCGCCAGCAGTGAGTCACTAGTGGAGCAGTACTTC; CDR3: CASSESLVEQYF; V: TRBV10-2; size: .; J: TRBJ2-7; D: .
DNA: TGTGCCAGCGCCCGGGACAAGCAACACCTCCACTTT; CDR3: CASARDKQHLHF; V: TRBV28; size: .; J: TRBJ1-6; D: .
DNA: TGCGCCAGCTCTTCCACGCTAGCGGGCCCAGATACGCAGTATTTT; CDR3: CASSSTLAGPDTQYF; V: TRBV5-1; size: .; J: TRBJ2-3; D: TRBD2
DNA: TGTGCCACCAGTGACACGGACTACTTGAAAGAGACCCAGTACTTC; CDR3: CATSDTDYLKETQYF; V: TRBV24-1; size: many; J: TRBJ2-5; D: .
DNA: TGTGCCAGCAGTTCCACTAACGACAGGTCTGATGGCTACACCTTC; CDR3: CASSSTNDRSDGYTF; V: TRBV28; size: .; J: TRBJ1-2; D: .
DNA: TGTGCCACCAGCAGAGATCGGGCGGGGGGCTACACCTTC; CDR3: CATSRDRAGGYTF; V: TRBV15; size: .; J: TRBJ1-2; D: .
DNA: TGTGCCAGCAGCTCGCATCCAGGGGACACTGAAGCTTTCTTT; CDR3: CASSSHPGDTEAFF; V: TRBV5-5; size: .; J: TRBJ1-1; D: .
DNA: TGTGCCAGCAGTGAAGGGGACAGATACTCACCCCTCCACTTT; CDR3: CASSEGDRYSPLHF; V: TRBV6-1; size: .; J: TRBJ1-6; D: TRBD1
DNA: TGTGCCAGCAGTTACTACAGGGTGAATAGCGAGCAGTACTTC; CDR3: CASSYYRVNSEQYF; V: TRBV6-5; size: .; J: TRBJ2-7; D: .
DNA: TGTGCCAGCAACGGGGTTGACGGGACCGGGGAGCTGTTTTTT; CDR3: CASNGVDGTGELFF; V: TRBV2; size: .; J: TRBJ2-2; D: .
DNA: TGCACCAGCAGCCAAGATGGAGAACTAGCGGGCACAGATACGCAGTATTTT; CDR3: CTSSQDGELAGTDTQYF; V: TRBV1; size: .; J: TRBJ2-3; D: .
DNA: TGTGCCAGTGCGAGGGGGCGAGATGAAAAACTGTTTTTT; CDR3: CASARGRDEKLFF; V: TRBV28; size: .; J: TRBJ1-4; D: TRBD1
DNA: TGTGCCAGCAGCCCCAACGGACTAAATGAGCAGTTCTTC; CDR3: CASSPNGLNEQFF; V: TRBV3-1/TRBV3-2; size: .; J: TRBJ2-1; D: .
DNA: TGTGCCAGCAGTTATGGACAGGGCTACGAGCAGTACTTC; CDR3: CASSYGQGYEQYF; V: TRBV12-3/TRBV12-4; size: .; J: TRBJ2-7; D: TRBD1
DNA: TGTGCCAGCTCAGCCGGGACAGATAACACTGAAGCTTTCTTT; CDR3: CASSAGTDNTEAFF; V: TRBV11-3; size: .; J: TRBJ1-1; D: TRBD1
DNA: TGTGCCAGCAGTTCCCGTTCTTGGAACACTGAAGCTTTCTTT; CDR3: CASSSRSWNTEAFF; V: TRBV28; size: .; J: TRBJ1-1; D: .
DNA: TGTGCCAGCAGCCCGGGGGTCCGGCAGCTCTCTGGAAACACCATATATTTT; CDR3: CASSPGVRQLSGNTIYF; V: TRBV5-4; size: .; J: TRBJ1-3; D: .
DNA: TGCGCCAGCAGCCACCTAGCAGAGACCCAGTACTTC; CDR3: CASSHLAETQYF; V: TRBV4-1; size: .; J: TRBJ2-5; D: .
DNA: TGTGCCATCAGTGAGCGAGGGGGCTTGGGTCAGCCCCAGCATTTT; CDR3: CAISERGGLGQPQHF; V: TRBV10-3; size: .; J: TRBJ1-5; D: TRBD1
DNA: TGTGCCAGCATAGGAAGGGGAAACTCTGGAAACACCATATATTTT; CDR3: CASIGRGNSGNTIYF; V: TRBV6-5; size: once; J: TRBJ1-3; D: .
DNA: TGTGCCAGCAGCCAGTGGGAGGGGGGCCAAAATGAGCAGTTCTTC; CDR3: CASSQWEGGQNEQFF; V: TRBV4-2; size: few; J: TRBJ2-1; D: .
DNA: TGTGCCCCCAGGGACTTCTACGAGCAGTACTTC; CDR3: CAPRDFYEQYF; V: TRBV28; size: .; J: TRBJ2-7; D: .
DNA: TGTGCCAGCAGCCACTACGGACAGCAGAATTCACCCCTCCACTTT; CDR3: CASSHYGQQNSPLHF; V: TRBV3-1/TRBV3-2; size: .; J: TRBJ1-6; D: .
DNA: TGTGCCAGCAGCTTCCGACAAGACAATCAGCCCCAGCATTTT; CDR3: CASSFRQDNQPQHF; V: TRBV5-5; size: .; J: TRBJ1-5; D: .
DNA: TGTGCCAGCAGCTGGGGGGACAGGGGTAACGAGCAGTACTTC; CDR3: CASSWGDRGNEQYF; V: TRBV7-2; size: .; J: TRBJ2-7; D: TRBD1
DNA: TGTGCCAGCAGCTTGGGGGGACAGCTCTACGAGCAGTACTTC; CDR3: CASSLGGQLYEQYF; V: TRBV5-4; size: .; J: TRBJ2-7; D: TRBD1
DNA: TGTGCCAGCAGTTTGACAGGAAACTATGGCTACACCTTC; CDR3: CASSLTGNYGYTF; V: TRBV12-3/TRBV12-4; size: .; J: TRBJ1-2; D: .
DNA: TGTGCCTGGAGGGGCCCAGGGGGTCGGGGCTACACCTTC; CDR3: CAWRGPGGRGYTF; V: TRBV30; size: .; J: TRBJ1-2; D: TRBD1
DNA: TGTGCCTGGAGTGTAGGCGGGGGGAGAGATACGCAGTATTTT; CDR3: CAWSVGGGRDTQYF; V: TRBV30; size: once; J: TRBJ2-3; D: TRBD2
DNA: TGTGCCAGCAGTTCCCGACAGGCCCTCGGGAATCAGCCCCAGCATTTT; CDR3: CASSSRQALGNQPQHF; V: TRBV27; size: few; J: TRBJ1-5; D: .
DNA: TGTGCCTCCGCGGGGGGCGGGGAGTCCTCCTACGAGCAGTACTTC; CDR3: CASAGGGESSYEQYF; V: TRBV28; size: .; J: TRBJ2-7; D: TRBD2
DNA: TGCGCCAGCAGCTTGGGGCAGGTTAACTATGGCTACACCTTC; CDR3: CASSLGQVNYGYTF; V: TRBV5-1; size: .; J: TRBJ1-2; D: .
DNA: TGCGCCAGCAGTGAGACATATACTAGCGGGGCTTACTTC; CDR3: CASSETYTSGAYF; V: TRBV10-2; size: .; J: TRBJ2-7; D: TRBD2
DNA: TGTGCCAGTAGTACTAGCGGGGGGGCCGCCAATGAGCAGTTCTTC; CDR3: CASSTSGGAANEQFF; V: TRBV19; size: once; J: TRBJ2-1; D: TRBD2
DNA: TGTGCCAGCAGTCCGGGACTAGCGGGGGGAGGATACGAGCAGTACTTC; CDR3: CASSPGLAGGGYEQYF; V: TRBV27; size: .; J: TRBJ2-7; D: TRBD2
DNA: TGTGCCAGTGGCCCTGGCGGGGGGGGCGGGACAGATACGCAGTATTTT; CDR3: CASGPGGGGGTDTQYF; V: TRBV19; size: .; J: TRBJ2-3; D: TRBD2
DNA: TGTGCCAGCAGTTATCTCGGGGGGATGACTTTATCGACCCAGTACTTC; CDR3: CASSYLGGMTLSTQYF; V: TRBV2; size: .; J: TRBJ2-5; D: TRBD2
DNA: TGTGCCAGTCAGCGAGAGGGGAACACTGAAGCTTTCTTT; CDR3: CASQREGNTEAFF; V: TRBV15; size: .; J: TRBJ1-1; D: .
DNA: TGCGCCAGCAGCCCCGGACAGGAAGCAGATACGCAGTATTTT; CDR3: CASSPGQEADTQYF; V: TRBV5-1; size: .; J: TRBJ2-3; D: TRBD1
DNA: TGCAGCGTGACTCAGGGGAACACTGAAGCTTTCTTT; CDR3: CSVTQGNTEAFF; V: TRBV29-1; size: .; J: TRBJ1-1; D: .
DNA: TGTGCCACCCGGACAGGGAAGAGCTCCTATAATTCACCCCTCCACTTT; CDR3: CATRTGKSSYNSPLHF; V: TRBV2; size: .; J: TRBJ1-6; D: TRBD1
DNA: TGTGCCAGCAGGCAATCAGGGCTTGGTCAGCCCCAGCATTTT; CDR3: CASRQSGLGQPQHF; V: TRBV25-1; size: .; J: TRBJ1-5; D: .
DNA: TGTGCCAGTAGTCCCCGGGACAGGATTTTTGAGCAGTACTTC; CDR3: CASSPRDRIFEQYF; V: TRBV19; size: once; J: TRBJ2-7; D: TRBD1
DNA: TGTGCCAGCAGATTGGGACAGGGCGAGACCCAGTACTTC; CDR3: CASRLGQGETQYF; V: TRBV7-2; size: once; J: TRBJ2-5; D: TRBD1
DNA: TGTGCCAGCAGCCAAGGACAGCCACAGAGTACGCAGTATTTT; CDR3: CASSQGQPQSTQYF; V: TRBV7-2; size: .; J: TRBJ2-3; D: .
DNA: TGTGCCAGCAGCGTATTTGGAGTCTCTGGGGCCAACGTCCTGACTTTC; CDR3: CASSVFGVSGANVLTF; V: TRBV5-6; size: .; J: TRBJ2-6; D: .
DNA: TGTGCCAGCAGCTGGACTAGCGGGGTACTCAATGAGCAGTTCTTC; CDR3: CASSWTSGVLNEQFF; V: TRBV2; size: few; J: TRBJ2-1; D: TRBD2
DNA: TGTGCCAGTAGTATTGGACAGTTCGAAAAACTGTTTTTT; CDR3: CASSIGQFEKLFF; V: TRBV19; size: once; J: TRBJ1-4; D: .
DNA: TGTGCCAGCAGTTATTCAGGGGGAAGGCAGTTCTTC; CDR3: CASSYSGGRQFF; V: TRBV6-5; size: .; J: TRBJ2-1; D: TRBD1